A selection of T cell receptor beta chains follows, all from one sample in a study of CD8 T cells in ankylosing spondylitis. Each CDR3 protein is one row after TCRdb ran MiXCR on the 5' RACE reads. This table has 250,000 to 300,000 distinct CDR3 sequences, 15% to 20% appearing once. Sequenced input: blood, either unsorted or a sorted T cell fraction (not recorded which). The receptors derive from a male donor with ankylosing spondylitis or in good health (not recorded which). Both conserved end residues are part of each CDR3. The D gene is left open where the match is weak. Not every row has a clone size; where given, it reads once, few, many or a size class.

>TRBD1|18|many|TRBJ2-3|TRBV4-3
CASSQLPGTGSSTDTQYF
TGCGCCAGCAGCCAGCTCCCCGGGACAGGGTCTAGCACAGATACGCAGTATTTT
>TRBD1|17|.|TRBJ1-2|TRBV6-1
CASSTTGQGAPGYGYTF
TGTGCCAGCAGTACAACGGGACAGGGGGCGCCGGGCTATGGCTACACCTTC
>.|15|many|TRBJ2-1|TRBV5-6
CASSLRLAPYNEQFF
TGTGCCAGCAGCTTGCGTCTAGCCCCCTACAATGAGCAGTTCTTC
>.|15|few|TRBJ2-5|TRBV9
CASSVEGGSWETQYF
TGTGCCAGCAGCGTAGAAGGGGGATCGTGGGAGACCCAGTACTTC
>TRBD2|15|.|TRBJ2-3|TRBV5-1
CASRAAGVRTDTQYF
TGCGCCAGCAGAGCTGCGGGAGTTAGGACAGATACGCAGTATTTT
>TRBD2|15|.|TRBJ2-1|TRBV7-6
CASSDLGTSGLEQFF
TGTGCCAGCAGCGACCTAGGGACTAGCGGGCTTGAGCAGTTCTTC
>.|14|few|TRBJ1-1|TRBV3-1
CASSQVDSLDEAFF
TGTGCCAGCAGCCAAGTCGACAGCCTAGACGAAGCTTTCTTT
>.|14|few|TRBJ2-7|TRBV29-1
CSVEDGQGSYEQYF
TGCAGCGTTGAAGATGGGCAGGGCTCCTACGAGCAGTACTTC
>.|17|.|TRBJ2-6|TRBV10-3
CATKDPGAVSGANVLTF
TGTGCCACCAAGGATCCGGGGGCGGTCTCTGGGGCCAACGTCCTGACTTTC
>.|14|.|TRBJ2-1|TRBV5-6
CASSPGTQNNEQFF
TGTGCCAGCAGCCCCGGGACTCAAAACAATGAGCAGTTCTTC
>TRBD2|14|many|TRBJ2-7|TRBV18
CASSSTSGSREQYF
TGTGCCAGCTCATCGACTAGCGGGAGCAGGGAGCAGTACTTC
>.|11|.|TRBJ2-1|TRBV20-1
CSAPASNELFF
TGCAGTGCCCCTGCGTCCAATGAGCTGTTCTTC
>.|13|.|TRBJ2-1|TRBV20-1
CSARDRADNEQFF
TGCAGTGCTAGAGATAGGGCGGACAATGAGCAGTTCTTC